Following are 21 T cell receptor beta chains from one sample sequenced in a study of cytomegalovirus exposure and HLA in healthy donors. Use of 60 Vbeta and 13 Jbeta primers characterized the PCR. TCRdb's table, derived via immunoSEQ multiplex PCR, lists solely in-frame clones and lacks some. The data contain under 250,000 clones, more than 75% of them singletons. The source material was PBMCs. Source of these receptors: a male donor in good health and CMV-seronegative.

The gene calls are TRBV6-1 and TRBJ1-1; no definite D call. The CDR3 is 14 amino acids. The germline CDR1 and CDR2 sequences are MNHNS and SASEGT. The V end was cut by 6 bases, the J end by 2 bases, with 13 bases between. The CDR3: CASRTTGVNTEAFF. CDR3 nucleotides: TGTGCCAGCAGAACAACCGGGGTTAACACTGAAGCTTTCTTT.

The chain links TRBV5-1 to TRBJ1-6; D is ambiguous. Trimming shortened V by 0 bases and J by 6 bases, and 7 bases separated the two germline ends. Germline V gene data show CDR1 as SGHRS and CDR2 as YFSETQ. The CDR3 sequence is 14 residues long. CDR3 sequence (DNA): TGCGCCAGCAGCTTGGCCGTCAGTAATTCACCCCTCCACTTT. It specifies CASSLAVSNSPLHF.

The V call is TRBV19, the J call TRBJ2-2, with 7 bases fitting TRBD1. The V gene's germline CDR1 is LNHDA and CDR2 SQIVND (reference sequence). The V and J ends lost 7 bases and 8 bases, in that order; junction bases with no gene match: 13. CDR3 length equals 15 residues. Here the CDR3 DNA reads TGTGCCAGTAAGAAGACAGGGCCGGGGAAGGGGGAGCTGTTTTTT. This codes for CASKKTGPGKGELFF.

This sequence joins TRBV19 and TRBJ1-1, with TRBD1 identical over 7 bases. The CDR3 is made up of 14 amino acids. Germline loops: CDR1 LNHDA, CDR2 SQIVND (reference sequence). The trim removed 5 bases at V and 5 bases at J, leaving 8 bases unmatched. The CDR3 sequence is CASSYSTGRTEAFF. In DNA form, the CDR3 reads TGTGCCAGTAGTTACTCGACAGGGCGTACTGAAGCTTTCTTT.

As for this clone: The junction and the germline gene differ at one end; a read error may be behind it. The gene calls are TRBV7-9 and TRBJ2-7; 11 nucleotides match TRBD1. Germline V gives CDR1 SEHNR, CDR2 FQNEAQ (reference sequence). CDR3 length equals 14 residues. CDR3 residues: CSSSPGQGAHEQYF. As DNA, the CDR3 is TGTTCCAGCAGCCCCGGACAGGGGGCGCACGAGCAGTACTTC.

The chain recombines TRBV2 with TRBJ2-5; no clear D. CDR3 size: 13 residues. Trimming took off 4 bases at V and 6 bases at J, with 12 bases between the two ends. The germline V gene encodes CDR1 SNHLY and CDR2 FYNNEI. CDR3 DNA: TGTGCCAGCAGTGCGGAACAGCTACAGACCCAGTACTTC. It codes for CASSAEQLQTQYF.

The chain joins TRBV5-1 to TRBJ2-3; TRBD2 agrees at 13 bases. In germline, CDR1 is SGHRS, CDR2 YFSETQ. The J segment lost 4 bases and the V segment lost 2 bases, leaving 7 bases of the junction unmatched. The CDR3 loop spans 17 amino acids. The CDR3 protein is CASSFAGLAGASDTQYF. DNA for the CDR3: TGCGCCAGCAGCTTCGCTGGACTAGCGGGAGCATCAGATACGCAGTATTTT.

In this sample, this clone turned up once. The V gene is TRBV5-6, the J gene TRBJ2-7; D possibly corresponds to TRBD1 (6 bases). Trimming pared 6 bases from V and 3 bases from J, leaving 19 bases between. The germline V gene has CDR1 SGHDT and CDR2 YYEEEE. This CDR3 has 15 amino acids. The CDR3 reads CASNRFGGAGYEQYF. The CDR3, as DNA: TGTGCCAGCAACCGATTTGGGGGCGCAGGCTACGAGCAGTACTTC.

This sequence joins TRBV2 and TRBJ2-5; D not certain. CDR3 length: 10 amino acids. The V end was cut by 8 bases, the J end by 2 bases, with 3 bases between. The germline CDR1 and CDR2 sequences are SNHLY and FYNNEI. The CDR3 is CASEQETQYF. The CDR3 DNA is TGTGCCAGCGAGCAAGAGACCCAGTACTTC.

The V and J genes are TRBV14 and TRBJ2-5; 9 bases match TRBD2. V was clipped by 3 bases and J by 2 bases; unmatched bases: 4. This CDR3 has 15 residues. Germline V lookup: CDR1 SGHDN, CDR2 FVKESK. CDR3 DNA: TGTGCCAGCAGCCAGCGACTAGCGGTGCAAGAGACCCAGTACTTC. Translated: CASSQRLAVQETQYF.

The chain is built from TRBV28 and TRBJ2-5, with TRBD1 identical over 8 bases. The junction had 18 bases not matched to a gene; V was cut back by 4 bases and J by 5 bases. The CDR3 length is 18 residues. Germline CDR1 reads MDHEN; CDR2 reads SYDVKM. The CDR3 spells CASSSIGTGPNSHETQYF. DNA for the CDR3: TGTGCCAGCAGTTCTATTGGGACAGGTCCCAATTCCCATGAGACCCAGTACTTC.

The rearrangement links TRBV2 to TRBJ2-5; 8 bases match TRBD2. Germline CDR1 and CDR2: SNHLY and FYNNEI. V lost 3 bases and J lost 6; bases outside the gene matches: 6. CDR3 length: 14 residues. The CDR3 loop is CASSDRTSWKTQYF. CDR3 DNA: TGTGCCAGCAGTGACCGGACTAGCTGGAAGACCCAGTACTTC.

This clone occurred a few times. The chain is built from TRBV14 and TRBJ2-2; 9 bases align to TRBD1. The junction had 9 bases not matched to a gene; V was cut back by 1 base and J by 6 bases. Germline V gene sequence: CDR1 SGHDN, CDR2 FVKESK. The CDR3 covers 17 residues. The CDR3 DNA follows: TGTGCCAGCAGCCAAGGCCGGGACAGGGTGAAAGCCGGGGAGCTGTTTTTT. This gives the protein CASSQGRDRVKAGELFF.

The chain links TRBV29-1 to TRBJ2-2; 7 positions match TRBD2. The CDR3 loop spans 14 amino acids. The trim removed 8 bases at V and 6 bases at J, leaving 12 bases unmatched. Germline values: CDR1 SQVTM, CDR2 ANQGSEA. In DNA, the CDR3 is TGCAGCCCCGGCGGGCGGGAGATTCCCGGGGAGCTGTTTTTT. Its protein is CSPGGREIPGELFF.

Remarks on this clone: The junction departs from germline at one end; a sequencing error may be responsible. The CDR3 DNA reads as TGTTCCAGCAGCTTAGGGGACAATGGTTGGAGCAATCAGCCCCAGCATTTT. Its protein product is CSSSLGDNGWSNQPQHF. The chain carries TRBV7-9 and TRBJ1-5; D is perhaps TRBD1 (6 bases). Germline lookup yields CDR1 SEHNR and CDR2 FQNEAQ (reference sequence). The CDR3 covers 17 residues.

The chain carries TRBV20-1 and TRBJ2-5; possibly TRBD1 for D (6 bases). The length of the CDR3 is 11 residues. Germline V gene lookup returns CDR1 DFQATT and CDR2 SNEGSKA (reference sequence). CDR3 nucleotides: TGCGCCGGACAGCCTGAAGAGACCCAGTACTTC. Protein product: CAGQPEETQYF.

The chain's CDR3 is CASMRDRVQDTQYF. DNA of the CDR3: TGTGCCAGCATGAGGGACAGGGTGCAAGATACGCAGTATTTT. The chain links TRBV14 to TRBJ2-3, with 9 positions matching TRBD1. V lost 7 bases, J lost 5 bases, and 7 bases stayed unmatched. The CDR3 is 14 amino acids. Germline values: CDR1 SGHDN, CDR2 FVKESK.

The chain recombines TRBV7-2 with TRBJ2-7; tentatively, D is TRBD1 (6 bases). Germline V CDR1 and CDR2: SGHTA, FQGNSA. The V end was cut by 4 bases, the J end by 1 base, with 11 bases between. The CDR3 totals 14 residues. CDR3 sequence: CASSSMGASYEQYF. CDR3 bases: TGTGCCAGCAGCTCGATGGGGGCGTCCTACGAGCAGTACTTC. The complete variable domain, with remaining parts taken from reference TRBV7-2 and TRBJ2-7, reads GAGVSQSPSNKVTEKGKDVELRCDPISGHTALYWYRQSLGQGLEFLIYFQGNSAPDKSGLPSDRFSAERTGGSVSTLTIQRTQQEDSAVYLCASSSMGASYEQYFGPGTRLTVT.

The gene calls are TRBV19 and TRBJ1-5, with 9 positions matching TRBD1. Germline assignment: CDR1 LNHDA and CDR2 SQIVND (reference sequence). V trimming: 5 bases; J trimming: 6 bases; junction bases outside the gene matches: 11. The CDR3 is 16 amino acids. CDR3 DNA: TGTGCCAGTAGTCTCACAGGGGGCAATTTAGGTCAGCCCCAGCATTTT. This codes for CASSLTGGNLGQPQHF.

The J gene is TRBJ2-5, the V gene TRBV25-1; TRBD2 matches at 7 bases. The germline gives CDR1 MGHDK, CDR2 SYGVNS. Unmatched junction bases numbered 14, after V lost 5 bases and J lost 5 bases. The CDR3 totals 16 residues. CDR3 coding DNA: TGTGCCAGCAGTTCCCGGGGGGAGTCAGGGAGGGAGACCCAGTACTTC. It encodes CASSSRGESGRETQYF.

The chain uses TRBV19 and TRBJ2-6, with D uncertain. The V gene lost 5 bases and the J gene lost 4 bases, with 6 bases spanning the gap. The CDR3 is 13 residues long. The germline V gene has CDR1 LNHDA and CDR2 SQIVND (reference sequence). CDR3: CASSGSGANVLTF. The CDR3, as DNA: TGTGCCAGTAGTGGCTCCGGGGCCAACGTCCTGACTTTC.